The clone carrying this T cell receptor (beta chain) occurred a few times. The data are from a study of blood T cells in healthy people across ages. Primers used in a second PCR of roughly 7 to 12 cycles were a sample-barcoded 5' primer and a J-beta primer mix. TCRdb processed the 5' RACE reads anew with MiXCR; each CDR3 protein has one entry. The table lists 1.5 million to 2 million distinct CDR3 sequences, roughly 49% of them singletons. Germline V CDR1 and CDR2: MNHEY, SVGAGI. The germline V and J ends were trimmed by 6 bases and 2 bases, with 16 bases remaining between them. The CDR3 is made up of 15 amino acids. RNA extraction gave at least 5 micrograms of total RNA per sample.

The receptor was derived from a middle-aged woman in good health. The sample was blood. The rearrangement joins TRBV6-5 to TRBJ2-5; D assignment may be TRBD1 or TRBD2 (5 bases each). The CDR3 sequence is CASSILRGGQETQYF. The CDR3 DNA is TGTGCCAGCAGCATTCTAAGGGGCGGGCAAGAGACCCAGTACTTC.